One T cell receptor beta chain is described in this entry. The specificity of this receptor is unknown. The input lacks base qualities; no much larger clone sits a single base away. This entry comes from a study of early T cells in non-severe SARS-CoV-2 infection listed by TCRdb under 2021. Broadly, across the study: Bulk RNA from unsorted whole blood was used for TCR sequencing, so alpha and beta chains could not be paired. General study outcomes and caveats: VDJdb matching was skewed toward anti-spike CD8 responses and likely underestimated virus-specific expansions, missing private and CD4 specificities.

Receptors were amplified or captured by 5' RACE. The instrument given in TCRdb is NextSeq 500. To correct for sequencing error and PCR bias, the TCR library protocol tagged individual cDNA molecules with unique molecular identifiers. Sequencing covered both TCR alpha and beta chains, and within each sample the abundances of alpha and beta sequences were tightly co-correlated. On the authors' methods: Decombinator V4 was used to annotate TCR sequences for V gene, J gene and CDR3. Expanded TCRs were defined as changing significantly between any two time points under a Poisson model with p below 0.0001. Abundances of TCRs were expressed as counts per million after normalisation to the total number of TCRs sequenced in each sample. MAIT TCRs were defined by TRAV1-2 paired with TRAJ12, TRAJ20 or TRAJ33, and iNKT TCRs by TRAV10 paired with TRAJ18. VDJdb, accessed on 1 November 2021, was searched for TCRs annotated for CMV, EBV and SARS-CoV-2, and TCRs annotated for more than one antigen were excluded. TCRdb redid the processing of the public reads, applying fastp at Q25 and MiXCR, and retained in-frame beta chains. A single entry per CDR3 protein holds the most common genes and DNA from its merged rows. TCRdb's processing, not the authors', yielded these V and J calls. The sample has some 56,000 distinct CDR3 sequences on record, about 10% of them singletons. Of the sample, under 7.5% falls within the top ten clones.

A case-control design nested within a healthcare worker cohort in London, UK, was used, with weekly nasopharyngeal swab PCR tests and blood sampling performed. Healthcare workers were enrolled in the week of the UK lockdown, from 23 to 31 March 2020, and were followed every week for up to 16 weeks. Trimming takes 7 bases from V and 0 bases from J, and the germline ends sit 13 bases apart. Reading the germline V gene gives CDR1 SNHLY and CDR2 FYNNEI. Reading from cysteine to phenylalanine, the CDR3 counts 15 amino acids. The only DNA kept is the CDR3, 45 bases in frame from the first base. This receptor was identified in an adult who was a healthcare worker with PCR-confirmed SARS-CoV-2 infection or an uninfected control (not recorded which). The specimen was whole blood. The chain is encoded by TRBV2 joined to TRBJ1-3; the best D guess is TRBD1, with 5 bases matching. Here is the DNA: TGTGCCAGCATCGAGGGCAGGGCCTCTGGAAACACCATATATTTT. Translated, this is CASIEGRASGNTIYF.